This is a list of T cell receptor beta chains from one sample in a study of cytomegalovirus exposure and HLA in healthy donors. TCRdb's table, derived via immunoSEQ multiplex PCR, lists solely in-frame clones and lacks some. The table shows nearly 110,000 clones, with about two thirds occurring only once. Sequenced material: PBMCs. Every receptor here comes from a boy aged 5-17 years in good health and CMV-seronegative. Both conserved end residues are trimmed from each CDR3. D genes are given only for firm matches. Clone size is shown for a subset of rows, as once, few, many or a class of expanded clone.

size	D	V	CDR3
few	.	TRBV20-1	SARAGEQY
.	.	TRBV5-1	ASSLVWLDGYT
once	TRBD2	TRBV29-1	SVQREITDTQY
few	.	TRBV9	ASSPTLGSELYGYT
.	TRBD2	TRBV9	ASSVAPQAGGLQGSQY
.	TRBD1	TRBV6-5	ASTDGQGAVDEQF
few	TRBD1	TRBV28	ASSPHRGQNQPQH
.	.	TRBV7-9	ASSQLAGSYNEQF
.	.	TRBV9	ASSVPSIGQIVDTEAF
.	TRBD2	TRBV29-1	SVREGLASPRADTQY
.	TRBD2	TRBV5-6	ASSWGTSGRPPSYEQY
.	.	TRBV6-5	ASSYSARGRNSPLH
.	.	TRBV18	ASSPRNVGETQY
.	TRBD1	TRBV5-4	ASSYGQGGYGYT
few	TRBD2	TRBV7-9	ASSKGTSADQETQY
once	TRBD2	TRBV2	ASRRDSGGAETQY
.	TRBD1	TRBV19	ASTNFQDRGRGYGYT
.	TRBD1	TRBV7-9	ASSLAGAGGGDQPQH
.	.	TRBV5-1	VSSFGEGGGNQPQH
.	.	TRBV7-2	ASSPGLAKNIQY
.	TRBD2	TRBV5-1	ASSLDTSGGNNEQF
.	.	TRBV30	AWSKQGNDGYT
.	.	TRBV5-1	ASSLEGGVLTETQY
.	.	TRBV7-9	ASSLLGGGLD
.	.	TRBV5-1	ASSLAGDTEAF
.	.	TRBV10-3	AIKTDLNTEAF
.	TRBD2	TRBV29-1	SVSGRAEVSNEQF
few	TRBD1	TRBV9	ASSRDRFGQPQH
once	.	TRBV2	ASSVRQTNEKLF
few	.	TRBV6-4	ASSDSHSGANVLT
.	TRBD1	TRBV28	ASSRTGVGSYGYT
.	TRBD2	TRBV6-1	ASNELADSYEQY
once	TRBD2	TRBV6-5	AAKRGSYEQY
.	.	TRBV30	AWSVNSFEAF
.	.	TRBV28	ASSRRQAYEQY
.	.	TRBV30	AWSVPAGRRL
.	.	TRBV5-4	ASSLGQGGTYEQY
.	TRBD1	TRBV2	ASNQDRGSGGYT
.	.	TRBV28	ASSFRRLSGANVLT
few	.	TRBV27	ASSSRVRGAGGNTIY
.	TRBD2	TRBV2	ASSALEGSGRKAGELF
.	TRBD1	TRBV2	ASSRTGGGQPQH
.	.	TRBV4-3	ASSQDETHRSYEQY
.	.	TRBV18	ASSPEFTGSYEQY
.	TRBD2	TRBV28	ASTTPGGSQY
.	TRBD2	TRBV7-6	ASTSSGGANEQF
.	.	TRBV7-2	ASSSVGYSNQPQH
.	.	TRBV5-1	ASSLSGGNEKLF
.	.	TRBV5-1	ASSARDLVVTDTQY
.	.	TRBV5-1	ASSLGLTAKNIQY
.	TRBD1	TRBV28	ASSSQAATGDHEQY
.	.	TRBV6-6	ASTPGVRTEAF
.	.	TRBV5-1	ASSLGGLSYEQY
once	TRBD1	TRBV6-6	ASSYSTGGEQY
once	.	TRBV4-1	ASSQDPTGWGTDTQY
few	.	TRBV25-1	ASSESGRTEAF
few	TRBD1	TRBV7-9	ASSDRSGGEETQY
.	.	TRBV12-2	ASRLYKPYGQAYEQY
few	.	TRBV19	ASSMGNTRRDSPLH
.	TRBD2	TRBV7-9	ASSFEREGRYEQY